The T cell receptor (beta chain) under discussion was sequenced for a study of cytomegalovirus exposure and HLA in healthy donors. Study results and caveats: Most CMV-associated TCR beta chains appeared HLA-restricted in a later analysis.

Primers for the PCR totalled 60 Vbeta and 13 Jbeta. TCRdb keeps only in-frame clones here, not all; method: immunoSEQ multiplex PCR. The sample holds roughly 200,000 clones; 65% to 90% are singletons and the top ten take less than 0.35%. This clone appeared once. The antigen remains unidentified. Per the germline V gene, CDR1 is SGHNT and CDR2 is YYREEE (reference sequence). CDR3 length: 14 residues. With 6 bases removed from V and 0 bases from J, the gap between germline ends came to 10 bases. The receptor was isolated from a woman in her twenties or thirties in good health and CMV-seronegative. The chain employs TRBV5-4 and TRBJ1-5, with D possibly matching TRBD1 (5 bases). The specimen was PBMCs. For the CDR3, the DNA is TGTGCCAGCAACCTCCAGGGTAGCAATCAGCCCCAGCATTTT. Encoded protein: CASNLQGSNQPQHF.